The 32 T cell receptor beta chains in this list originate from one sample, sequenced in a study of beta chain features in type 1 diabetes. Study outcomes and limitations: Shorter TCRB CDR3s, moderately but significantly so, were found in Type 1 diabetes patients in all four CD4+ subsets.

The study reverse transcribed the entire isolated RNA, so it sequenced expressed TCRB transcripts. The protocol was immunoSEQ multiplex PCR, while the TCRdb copy is restricted to in-frame clones and leaves out a portion. The data hold around 710,000 clones, with approximately 13% observed a single time. The antigens these receptors bind are not known. Sequencing was performed on naive CD4+ T cells from blood. These TCRs come from a man younger than 40 with type 1 diabetes.

The sample holds a few counts of this clone. V is TRBV9 and J is TRBJ1-2; no firm D call. Germline V gene sequence: CDR1 SGDLS, CDR2 YYNGEE. V gave up 4 bases and J gave up 4 bases, with 20 bases separating them. The CDR3 runs to 16 residues. CDR3 amino acids: CASSSPVDRRFYGYTF. CDR3 nucleotides: TGTGCCAGCAGCTCTCCCGTGGACCGACGGTTCTATGGCTACACCTTC.

The chain links TRBV7-9 to TRBJ2-3, with D maybe TRBD1 (6 bases). Trimming shortened V by 5 bases and J by 0 bases, and 15 bases separated the two germline ends. The germline V gene encodes CDR1 SEHNR and CDR2 FQNEAQ (reference sequence). This CDR3 has 16 residues. CDR3 loop: CASSPLRDKSTDTQYF. In nucleotides, the CDR3 is TGTGCCAGCAGCCCTCTCCGGGACAAGAGCACAGATACGCAGTATTTT.

The CDR3 sequence is CASSPRDPQGEQYF. Written as DNA, the CDR3 is TGTGCCAGCTCACCGAGGGACCCCCAAGGAGAGCAGTACTTC. This rearrangement joins TRBV18 to TRBJ2-7, with D possibly being TRBD1 or TRBD2 (5 bases each). This CDR3 contains 14 residues. The germline V and J ends were trimmed by 3 bases and 7 bases, with 16 bases remaining between them. The V gene's germline CDR1 is KGHSH and CDR2 LQKENI.

This clone was seen a few times. The chain recombines TRBV30 with TRBJ1-2; D might be TRBD1 (6 bases). This CDR3 has 13 residues. Trimming took 0 bases from V and 13 from J, leaving 18 bases between them. Germline V lookup: CDR1 GTSNPN, CDR2 SVGIG (reference sequence). DNA of the CDR3: TGTGCCTGGAGTGTCCAAAGACAGGCCCCCGGCACCTTC. The encoded protein is CAWSVQRQAPGTF.

This clone was seen more than once but under ten times. The chain employs TRBV7-3 and TRBJ1-1, with 7 bases lining up with TRBD1. V lost 5 bases, J lost 7 bases, and 7 bases stayed unmatched. The length of the CDR3 is 13 residues. CDR1 is SGHTA, CDR2 FQGTGA, per germline. The CDR3 region is CASSPSRDSEAFF. DNA of the CDR3: TGTGCCAGCAGCCCAAGTCGGGACAGTGAAGCTTTCTTT.

The chain employs TRBV2 and TRBJ2-7; D remains ambiguous. The CDR3 contains 15 residues. Germline V gene data show CDR1 as SNHLY and CDR2 as FYNNEI. Trimming stripped 3 bases from V and 2 bases from J, with 14 bases between. CDR3: CASSEIGMAPYEQYF. Written as DNA, the CDR3 is TGTGCCAGCAGTGAGATAGGTATGGCCCCCTACGAGCAGTACTTC. The whole variable domain, filled in from reference TRBV2 and TRBJ2-7, reads EPEVTQTPSHQVTQMGQEVILRCVPISNHLYFYWYRQILGQKVEFLVSFYNNEISEKSEIFDDQFSVERPDGSNFTLKIRSTKLEDSAMYFCASSEIGMAPYEQYFGPGTRLTVT.

This sequence joins TRBV7-9 and TRBJ2-2; the match to TRBD1 covers 9 bases. J lost 6 bases, V lost 1 base, and 6 bases had no gene match. There are 16 residues in the CDR3. Germline loops: CDR1 SEHNR, CDR2 FQNEAQ (reference sequence). The CDR3 coding sequence is TGTGCCAGCAGCTTAGGAGTCCGGACAGGGGCCGGGGAGCTGTTTTTT. Residues: CASSLGVRTGAGELFF.

This clone showed up many times. V and J are TRBV29-1 and TRBJ2-5; D remains unclear. Trimming left V 7 bases short and J 2 bases short, with 20 bases between. The CDR3 sequence is 15 residues long. The germline CDR1 and CDR2 sequences are SQVTM and ANQGSEA. The CDR3 loop reads CSGVPPLQSQETQYF. Written as DNA, the CDR3 is TGCAGCGGAGTCCCTCCCCTCCAGTCACAAGAGACCCAGTACTTC.

A few counts support this clone. The gene calls are TRBV6-5 and TRBJ2-7; D is unclear. V lost 0 bases, J lost 3 bases, and 9 bases lay in between. Germline CDR1 MNHEY, CDR2 SVGAGI. This CDR3 has 14 amino acids. The CDR3 is CASSYSRQNYEQYF. CDR3 DNA sequence: TGTGCCAGCAGTTACTCGAGGCAGAACTACGAGCAGTACTTC.

This clone was counted a few times. The genes are TRBV7-9 and TRBJ2-3; D is perhaps TRBD2 (6 bases). CDR1 and CDR2 (germline): SEHNR, FQNEAQ (reference sequence). This CDR3 is 15 amino acids long. Trimming took off 6 bases at V and 6 bases at J, with 19 bases between the two ends. The CDR3 DNA sequence: TGTGCCAGCAGACTATGGGACTTATCGGCGGATACGCAGTATTTT. Encoded protein: CASRLWDLSADTQYF.

The chain recombines TRBV2 with TRBJ2-5; D may be TRBD1 (5 bases). Germline V gene data show CDR1 as SNHLY and CDR2 as FYNNEI. V lost 11 bases and J 5 bases, leaving 18 bases between the germline ends. This CDR3 region has 13 residues. The CDR3 protein is CASQATDGETQYF. CDR3 bases: TGTGCCTCACAGGCTACGGACGGGGAGACCCAGTACTTC.

V and J are TRBV15 and TRBJ1-5; a weak D match, TRBD1 (5 bases). Trimming cost V 1 base and J 0 bases, with 10 bases left between them. This CDR3 is built from 16 residues. The germline V gene has CDR1 LNHNV and CDR2 YYDKDF (reference sequence). The CDR3 region is CATSRGWGNSNQPQHF. For the CDR3, the DNA is TGTGCCACCAGCAGAGGGTGGGGGAATAGCAATCAGCCCCAGCATTTT.

This clone was detected a few times. The chain uses TRBV28 and TRBJ2-7; 9 bases line up with TRBD1. J was trimmed by 5 bases and V by 7 bases; bases with no gene match: 9. The CDR3 is 14 amino acids. Germline-derived CDR1 and CDR2 are MDHEN and SYDVKM. This CDR3 is CASTSGTGTHEQYF. CDR3 coding DNA: TGTGCCAGCACCTCCGGGACAGGGACCCACGAGCAGTACTTC.

The genes are TRBV7-2 and TRBJ2-3, with a weak D call TRBD1 (6 bases). Trimming removed 2 bases at V and 5 bases at J, with 17 bases between. Germline V gives CDR1 SGHTA, CDR2 FQGNSA. This CDR3 spans 16 amino acids. CDR3 in DNA: TGTGCCAGCAGCTTATCGGCCATGGGGGCGATAGATACGCAGTATTTT. The encoded protein is CASSLSAMGAIDTQYF. Based on the CDR3 plus reference TRBV7-2 and TRBJ2-3, the full variable domain is GAGVSQSPSNKVTEKGKDVELRCDPISGHTALYWYRQSLGQGLEFLIYFQGNSAPDKSGLPSDRFSAERTGGSVSTLTIQRTQQEDSAVYLCASSLSAMGAIDTQYFGPGTRLTVL.

Only a few counts were recorded for this clone. V is TRBV7-2 and J is TRBJ2-4, with D perhaps given as TRBD1 or TRBD2 (5 bases each). V lost 3 bases, J lost 8 bases, and 11 bases lay in between. The germline V gene has CDR1 SGHTA and CDR2 FQGNSA. The CDR3 is made up of 13 amino acids. CDR3 protein: CASSFSMGDIQYF. The CDR3 nucleotides are TGTGCCAGCAGCTTCAGCATGGGGGACATTCAGTACTTC.

V gene TRBV4-3 combines with J gene TRBJ2-1, with TRBD2 identical over 8 bases. Germline V gene sequence: CDR1 LGHNA, CDR2 YSLEER. CDR3 length: 15 residues. V was pared by 1 base and J by 5 bases, with 4 bases of the junction left unmatched. CDR3 sequence reads: CASSQVSGVDNEQFF. CDR3 nucleotide sequence: TGCGCCAGCAGCCAAGTTAGCGGGGTGGACAATGAGCAGTTCTTC.

The J gene is TRBJ1-1, the V gene TRBV5-1, with TRBD1 matching over 7 bases. Germline-derived CDR1 and CDR2 are SGHRS and YFSETQ. V dropped 2 bases and J dropped 0; count of bases not matched to a gene: 16. This CDR3 contains 19 residues. DNA of the CDR3: TGCGCCAGCAGCTTATTCCGCCTAAACCCCGGGACAGTGAACACTGAAGCTTTCTTT. It specifies CASSLFRLNPGTVNTEAFF.

Points on this clone: The sample carries other DNA sequences with the same CDR3. The rearrangement uses TRBV5-1 and TRBJ2-5, with D unclear. Germline V gene data show CDR1 as SGHRS and CDR2 as YFSETQ. CDR3 length: 15 residues. With 2 bases removed from V and 0 bases from J, the gap between germline ends came to 11 bases. The CDR3: CASSLAPGNQETQYF. The CDR3 nucleotides are TGCGCCAGCAGCTTAGCTCCGGGCAACCAAGAGACCCAGTACTTC.

Only a few counts were recorded for this clone. The chain is built from TRBV28 and TRBJ1-1, with 8 bases fitting TRBD1. V trimming: 6 bases; J trimming: 4 bases; junction bases outside the gene matches: 10. The CDR3 covers 15 residues. Germline assignment: CDR1 MDHEN and CDR2 SYDVKM. CDR3 residues: CASSPMTGETTEAFF. In nucleotides, the CDR3 is TGTGCCAGCAGCCCGATGACAGGGGAGACCACTGAAGCTTTCTTT.

The rearrangement uses TRBV7-9 and TRBJ2-1; the match to TRBD1 covers 10 bases. The germline gives CDR1 SEHNR, CDR2 FQNEAQ (reference sequence). This CDR3 comprises 15 residues. The ends lost 5 bases at V and 9 bases at J; junction bases unmatched: 10. Written as DNA, the CDR3 is TGTGCCAGCAGCCTAGACAGGGGGCGTCCATTTGAGCAGTTCTTC. Translating gives CASSLDRGRPFEQFF.

V is TRBV4-3 and J is TRBJ1-2; D remains unclear. The CDR3 covers 12 residues. The V and J ends lost 1 base and 8 bases respectively, with 8 bases between them. From germline, CDR1 is LGHNA and CDR2 YSLEER. CDR3 protein: CASSQAAGGYTF. CDR3 DNA sequence: TGCGCCAGCAGCCAAGCGGCCGGGGGCTACACCTTC.

This clone was recorded a few times. V and J are TRBV5-4 and TRBJ2-1; either TRBD1 or TRBD2 may supply D (6 bases each). Trimming cost V 5 bases and J 12 bases, with 18 bases left between them. CDR1 is SGHNT, CDR2 YYREEE, per germline (reference sequence). The CDR3 totals 13 residues. In DNA form, the CDR3 reads TGTGCCAGCAGTACGGACAGCTCCGGGGGGCAGTTCTTC. Its protein product is CASSTDSSGGQFF.

This clone showed up just a few times. The junction does not match germline at one end; this may be a read error. The genes are TRBV7-8 and TRBJ2-7; no clear D. The CDR3 contains 12 residues. Germline values: CDR1 SGHVS, CDR2 FQNEAQ. Here the CDR3 reads CASSLGGWATEF. The CDR3 DNA follows: TGTGCCAGCAGCTTAGGCGGTTGGGCAACAGAGTTC.

The sample holds a few counts of this clone. This chain links TRBV4-3 with TRBJ1-2; D gene uncertain. V was cut by 1 base and J by 8 bases, with 23 bases left in between. Germline V gene data show CDR1 as LGHNA and CDR2 as YSLEER. The CDR3 length is 17 residues. Here the CDR3 reads CASSQVDVGSMKLGYTF. CDR3 nucleotides: TGCGCCAGCAGCCAAGTTGATGTTGGGAGTATGAAGCTCGGCTACACCTTC.

The gene calls are TRBV18 and TRBJ2-5; 10 positions match TRBD1. J lost 2 bases, V lost 1 base, and 1 base had no gene match. The CDR3 has 15 amino acids. Germline V CDR1 and CDR2: KGHSH, LQKENI. The CDR3 DNA reads as TGTGCCAGCTCACCACGGACAGGGGGACAAGAGACCCAGTACTTC. Its protein is CASSPRTGGQETQYF. The full variable domain, its missing parts supplied by reference TRBV18 and TRBJ2-5, is NAGVMQNPRHLVRRRGQEARLRCSPMKGHSHVYWYRQLPEEGLKFMVYLQKENIIDESGMPKERFSAEFPKEGPSILRIQQVVRGDSAAYFCASSPRTGGQETQYFGPGTRLLVL.

This clone was counted a few times. CDR3 amino acids: CAWSPHYSGTSGGETQYF. The CDR3 nucleotides read TGTGCCTGGAGTCCTCATTACTCCGGGACTAGCGGGGGAGAGACCCAGTACTTC. This chain uses TRBV30 with TRBJ2-5, with 14 bases that match TRBD2. J was trimmed by 4 bases and V by 2 bases; bases with no gene match: 12. CDR3 length: 18 residues. The germline V gene has CDR1 GTSNPN and CDR2 SVGIG (reference sequence). Filled out from reference TRBV30 and TRBJ2-5, the complete variable domain reads SQTIHQWPATLVQPVGSPLSLECTVEGTSNPNLYWYRQAAGRGLQLLFYSVGIGQISSEVPQNLSASRPQDRQFILSSKKLLLSDSGFYLCAWSPHYSGTSGGETQYFGPGTRLLVL.

This clone showed up just a few times. V is TRBV4-3 and J is TRBJ2-3; a possible D gene is TRBD2 (5 bases). There are 15 residues in the CDR3. Germline assignment: CDR1 LGHNA and CDR2 YSLEER. Trimming stripped 1 base from V and 4 bases from J, with 12 bases between. The CDR3 region has the DNA TGCGCCAGCAGCCAAGGCTTGGGAGTAGCAGATACGCAGTATTTT. Its translation: CASSQGLGVADTQYF.

This clone appeared a few times. The chain couples TRBV5-1 to TRBJ2-7; TRBD1 aligns across 7 bases. The CDR3 totals 14 residues. The V gene end was trimmed by 0 bases and the J gene end by 3 bases; junction bases not matched to a gene: 3. Per the germline V gene, CDR1 is SGHRS and CDR2 is YFSETQ. CDR3 in DNA: TGCGCCAGCAGCTTGGGACAGGGATACTACGAGCAGTACTTC. It yields the protein CASSLGQGYYEQYF. Together with reference TRBV5-1 and TRBJ2-7, the CDR3 gives the full variable domain: KAGVTQTPRYLIKTRGQQVTLSCSPISGHRSVSWYQQTPGQGLQFLFEYFSETQRNKGNFPGRFSGRQFSNSRSEMNVSTLELGDSALYLCASSLGQGYYEQYFGPGTRLTVT.

This clone has a handful of counts. The V call is TRBV6-5, the J call TRBJ2-1; D remains unclear. The V end lost 0 bases, the J end lost 12 bases, and 12 bases lay between the germline ends. The germline V gene encodes CDR1 MNHEY and CDR2 SVGAGI. The CDR3 has 13 residues. The CDR3 reads CASSYSLTSGQFF. The DNA of the CDR3 is TGTGCCAGCAGTTACTCCCTAACCTCAGGGCAGTTCTTC.

The CDR3 loop is CASSSAGGNHNEQFF. Written as DNA, the CDR3 is TGTGCCAGCAGCTCAGCGGGGGGCAACCACAATGAGCAGTTCTTC. V and J are TRBV5-4 and TRBJ2-1; 9 positions match TRBD2. The CDR3 has 15 residues. With V trimmed by 3 bases and J by 5 bases, 6 bases remained unmatched. Looked up from germline, CDR1 is SGHNT and CDR2 is YYREEE (reference sequence). Full variable domain (outside the CDR3, taken from reference TRBV5-4 and TRBJ2-1): ETGVTQSPTHLIKTRGQQVTLRCSSQSGHNTVSWYQQALGQGPQFIFQYYREEENGRGNFPPRFSGLQFPNYSSELNVNALELDDSALYLCASSSAGGNHNEQFFGPGTRLTVL.

The chain has TRBV5-1 and TRBJ2-3; D remains ambiguous. V gave up 4 bases and J gave up 0 bases, with 3 bases separating them. CDR1 and CDR2 from the germline V gene are SGHRS and YFSETQ. The CDR3 loop spans 12 amino acids. In DNA form, the CDR3 reads TGCGCCAGCAGCGCTAGCACAGATACGCAGTATTTT. This encodes CASSASTDTQYF.

The J gene is TRBJ1-1, the V gene TRBV19, with D unresolved. Germline loops: CDR1 LNHDA, CDR2 SQIVND (reference sequence). The CDR3 spans 14 residues. Trimming removed 5 bases at V and 5 bases at J, with 15 bases between. The CDR3 DNA is TGTGCCAGTAGTTCTCCGGGCGACGGGACTGAAGCTTTCTTT. Its protein is CASSSPGDGTEAFF.